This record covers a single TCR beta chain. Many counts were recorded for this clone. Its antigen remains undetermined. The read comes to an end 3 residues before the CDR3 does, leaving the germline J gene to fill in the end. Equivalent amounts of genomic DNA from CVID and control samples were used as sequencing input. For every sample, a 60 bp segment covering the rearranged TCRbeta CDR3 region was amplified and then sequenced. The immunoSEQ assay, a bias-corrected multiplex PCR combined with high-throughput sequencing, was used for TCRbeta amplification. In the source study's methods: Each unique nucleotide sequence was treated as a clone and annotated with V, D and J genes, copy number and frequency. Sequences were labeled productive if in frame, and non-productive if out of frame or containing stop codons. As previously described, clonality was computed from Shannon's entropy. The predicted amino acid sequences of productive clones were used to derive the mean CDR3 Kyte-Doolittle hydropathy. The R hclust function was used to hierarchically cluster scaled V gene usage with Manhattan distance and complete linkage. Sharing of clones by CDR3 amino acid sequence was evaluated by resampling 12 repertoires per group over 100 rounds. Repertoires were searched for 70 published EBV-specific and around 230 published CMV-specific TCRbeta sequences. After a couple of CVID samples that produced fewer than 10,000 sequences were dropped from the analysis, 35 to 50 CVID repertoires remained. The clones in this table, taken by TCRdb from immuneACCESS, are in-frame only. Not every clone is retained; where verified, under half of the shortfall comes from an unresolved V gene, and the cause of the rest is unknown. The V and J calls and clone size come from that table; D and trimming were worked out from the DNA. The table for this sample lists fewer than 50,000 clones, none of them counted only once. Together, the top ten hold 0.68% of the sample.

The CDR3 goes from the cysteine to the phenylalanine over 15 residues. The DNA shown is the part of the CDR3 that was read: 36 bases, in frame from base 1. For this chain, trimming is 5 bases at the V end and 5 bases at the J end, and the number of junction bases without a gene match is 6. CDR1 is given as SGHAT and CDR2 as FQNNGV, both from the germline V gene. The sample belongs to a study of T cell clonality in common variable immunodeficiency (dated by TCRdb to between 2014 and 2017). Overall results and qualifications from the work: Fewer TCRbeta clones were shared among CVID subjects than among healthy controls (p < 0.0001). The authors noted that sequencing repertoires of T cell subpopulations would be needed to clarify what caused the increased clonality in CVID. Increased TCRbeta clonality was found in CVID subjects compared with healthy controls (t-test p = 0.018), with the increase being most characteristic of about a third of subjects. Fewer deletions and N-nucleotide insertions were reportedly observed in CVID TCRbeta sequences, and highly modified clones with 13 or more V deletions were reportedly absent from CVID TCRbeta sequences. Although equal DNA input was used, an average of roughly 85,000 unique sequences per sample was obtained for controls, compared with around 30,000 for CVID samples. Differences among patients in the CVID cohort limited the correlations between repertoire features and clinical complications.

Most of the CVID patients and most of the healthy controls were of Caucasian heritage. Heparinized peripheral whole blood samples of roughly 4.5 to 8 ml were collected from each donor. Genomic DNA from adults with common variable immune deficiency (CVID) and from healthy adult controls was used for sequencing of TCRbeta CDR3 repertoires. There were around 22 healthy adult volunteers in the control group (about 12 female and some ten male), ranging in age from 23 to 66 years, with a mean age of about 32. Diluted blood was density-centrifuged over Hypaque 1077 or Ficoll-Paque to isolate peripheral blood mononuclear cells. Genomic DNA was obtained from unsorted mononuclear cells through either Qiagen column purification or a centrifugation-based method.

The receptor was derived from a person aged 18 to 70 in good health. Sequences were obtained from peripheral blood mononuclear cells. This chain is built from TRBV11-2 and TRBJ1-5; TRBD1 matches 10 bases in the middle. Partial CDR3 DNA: TGTGCCAGCAGCCCAGGGACAGGGGTCGATCAGCCC. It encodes CASSPGTGVDQP. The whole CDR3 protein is CASSPGTGVDQPQHF.